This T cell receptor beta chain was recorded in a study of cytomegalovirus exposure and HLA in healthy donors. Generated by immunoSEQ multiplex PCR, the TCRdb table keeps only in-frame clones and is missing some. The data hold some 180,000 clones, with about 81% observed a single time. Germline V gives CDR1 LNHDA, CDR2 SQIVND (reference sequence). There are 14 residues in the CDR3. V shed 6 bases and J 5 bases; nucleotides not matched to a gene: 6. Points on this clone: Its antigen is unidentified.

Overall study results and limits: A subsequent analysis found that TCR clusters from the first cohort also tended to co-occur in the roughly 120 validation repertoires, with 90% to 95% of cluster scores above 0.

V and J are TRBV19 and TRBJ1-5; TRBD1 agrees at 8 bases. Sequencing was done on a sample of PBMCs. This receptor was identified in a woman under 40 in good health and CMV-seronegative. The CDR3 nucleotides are TGTGCCAGTAGCCAGACAGGGGAGGATCAGCCCCAGCATTTT. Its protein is CASSQTGEDQPQHF.